Shown below are 28 T cell receptor beta chains from a single sample sequenced in a study of control samples from healthy donors and cancer patients. Measured with immunoSEQ multiplex PCR; TCRdb has only the in-frame clones, and not every one. The table includes 150,000 to 200,000 clones, under 96% detected once. The specimen was blood. The receptors shown here come from a woman aged 30 to 39 in good health.

The chain uses TRBV3-1 (or the pseudogene TRBV3-2) and TRBJ2-5, with D perhaps TRBD1 (5 bases). The length of the CDR3 is 14 residues. Germline CDR1 and CDR2: LGHDT and YNNKEL (reference sequence). V lost 4 bases, J lost 5 bases, and 14 bases lay in between. CDR3 DNA sequence: TGTGCCAGCAGCCTAAGGGGCAGGTCGGAGACCCAGTACTTC. It specifies CASSLRGRSETQYF.

The chain joins TRBV5-5 to TRBJ2-1; 9 positions match TRBD1. This CDR3 region has 18 residues. Germline CDR1 is SGHKS and CDR2 is YYEKEE (reference sequence). The junction had 13 bases not matched to a gene; V was cut back by 4 bases and J by 2 bases. The CDR3: CASSMGQGRGSTYNEQFF. As DNA, the CDR3 is TGTGCCAGCAGCATGGGACAGGGTAGGGGTAGCACCTACAATGAGCAGTTCTTC.

The chain combines TRBV4-1 with TRBJ2-1, with a weak D call TRBD1 (5 bases). V gave up 1 base and J gave up 5 bases, with 9 bases separating them. From germline, CDR1 is MGHRA and CDR2 YSYEKL. CDR3 length: 14 residues. CDR3 loop: CASSQVRQNNEQFF. CDR3 coding DNA: TGCGCCAGCAGCCAAGTGAGACAGAACAATGAGCAGTTCTTC.

The gene calls are TRBV6-5 and TRBJ2-1; D possibly corresponds to TRBD1 (6 bases). This CDR3 spans 16 amino acids. Trimming left V 2 bases short and J 4 bases short, with 15 bases between. Germline V gene lookup returns CDR1 MNHEY and CDR2 SVGAGI. CDR3 amino acids: CASSYSVRGQYNEQFF. CDR3 DNA: TGTGCCAGCAGTTACAGCGTCCGGGGACAATACAATGAGCAGTTCTTC.

Details on this clone: The same CDR3 also results from other DNA sequences found in this sample. The chain links TRBV18 to TRBJ1-2, with D maybe TRBD1 (6 bases). Looked up from germline, CDR1 is KGHSH and CDR2 is LQKENI. This CDR3 has 13 residues. Trimming pared 3 bases from V and 3 bases from J, leaving 8 bases between. CDR3 in amino acids: CASSPRQDYGYTF. CDR3 nucleotides: TGTGCCAGCTCACCTAGACAGGACTATGGCTACACCTTC.

This chain joins TRBV3-1 (or the pseudogene TRBV3-2) and TRBJ1-1; D remains unclear. V was shortened by 2 bases and J by 5 bases, with 18 bases between the two germline ends. This CDR3 has 16 residues. Germline-derived CDR1 and CDR2 are LGHDT and YNNKEL (reference sequence). CDR3 residues: CASSQNRRGRVTEAFF. CDR3 DNA: TGTGCCAGCAGCCAAAATCGGCGAGGTAGGGTGACTGAAGCTTTCTTT.

The chain couples TRBV28 to TRBJ1-2; 10 positions agree with TRBD1. Germline V gene data show CDR1 as MDHEN and CDR2 as SYDVKM. After removal of 5 bases from V and 6 bases from J, the junction contained 6 bases not matched to a gene. The CDR3 sequence is 14 residues long. CDR3 DNA sequence: TGTGCCAGCAGTGGACAGACAGGGGGCGATGGCTACACCTTC. This sequence encodes CASSGQTGGDGYTF.

This chain links TRBV28 with TRBJ1-5, with TRBD1 matching over 9 bases. Germline loops: CDR1 MDHEN, CDR2 SYDVKM. The CDR3 has 17 amino acids. V shed 0 bases, J shed 4 bases, and the junction held 7 bases outside the gene matches. DNA for the CDR3: TGTGCCAGCAGTTTATGGATTGGGACAGGGACAAATCAGCCCCAGCATTTT. The encoded protein is CASSLWIGTGTNQPQHF. Drawing the rest from reference TRBV28 and TRBJ1-5, the complete variable domain is DVKVTQSSRYLVKRTGEKVFLECVQDMDHENMFWYRQDPGLGLRLIYFSYDVKMKEKGDIPEGYSVSREKKERFSLILESASTNQTSMYLCASSLWIGTGTNQPQHFGDGTRLSIL.

CDR3 sequence: CASSRAGTGGYEQYF. DNA for the CDR3: TGTGCCAGCAGTCGCGCCGGGACAGGGGGCTACGAGCAGTACTTC. The rearrangement links TRBV6-5 to TRBJ2-7; TRBD1 aligns across 11 bases. There are 15 residues in the CDR3. Germline V gene sequence: CDR1 MNHEY, CDR2 SVGAGI. Trimming cost V 5 bases and J 3 bases; bases outside gene matches: 6.

The chain has TRBV6-5 and TRBJ2-7; D could derive from TRBD1 or TRBD2 (5 bases each). This CDR3 spans 14 amino acids. The germline V and J ends were trimmed by 2 bases and 3 bases, with 11 bases remaining between them. The germline V gene has CDR1 MNHEY and CDR2 SVGAGI. CDR3 nucleotide sequence: TGTGCCAGCAGTTACGGGAGACAGAACTACGAGCAGTACTTC. Translated: CASSYGRQNYEQYF.

This chain links TRBV19 with TRBJ1-3; D remains ambiguous. CDR1 is LNHDA and CDR2 is SQIVND in the germline V gene (reference sequence). This CDR3 is 15 amino acids long. V shed 5 bases and J shed 0 bases, with 11 bases lying between them. CDR3 loop: CASSSGRDSGNTIYF. For the CDR3, the DNA is TGTGCCAGTAGTTCCGGACGGGACTCTGGAAACACCATATATTTT.

V gene TRBV10-3 combines with J gene TRBJ2-1, with 10 bases fitting TRBD1. V trimming: 6 bases; J trimming: 10 bases; junction bases outside the gene matches: 9. The CDR3 totals 14 residues. Germline loops: CDR1 ENHRY, CDR2 SYGVKD. The chain's CDR3 is CAIRPGQGFREQFF. As DNA, the CDR3 is TGTGCCATCAGACCGGGACAGGGGTTTCGGGAGCAGTTCTTC.

This chain connects TRBV5-6 to TRBJ2-1; the match to TRBD2 covers 7 bases. The CDR3 length is 15 residues. Germline CDR1 SGHDT, CDR2 YYEEEE. With 4 bases clipped from V and 6 bases from J, the junction kept 10 bases outside the gene matches. CDR3 coding DNA: TGTGCCAGCAGCCGACTGGGAGGGCCCATCAATGAGCAGTTCTTC. Residues: CASSRLGGPINEQFF.

V is TRBV2 and J is TRBJ2-1; D perhaps matches TRBD2 (6 bases). The germline V gene has CDR1 SNHLY and CDR2 FYNNEI. This CDR3 has 15 residues. The germline V and J ends were trimmed by 1 base and 7 bases, with 14 bases remaining between them. The CDR3 here is CASSEVRGGGNEQFF. The CDR3 DNA reads TGTGCCAGCAGTGAAGTCCGGGGAGGAGGGAATGAGCAGTTCTTC.

The CDR3 reads CASSKTGGSTDTQYF. In nucleotides, the CDR3 is TGTGCCAGTAGTAAGACTGGGGGTAGCACAGATACGCAGTATTTT. This chain links TRBV19 with TRBJ2-3; D is perhaps TRBD1 or TRBD2 (5 bases each). CDR1 LNHDA and CDR2 SQIVND come from the germline V gene (reference sequence). V was cut by 4 bases and J by 0 bases, with 11 bases left in between. This CDR3 is 15 amino acids long.

V and J are TRBV7-9 and TRBJ2-7; possibly TRBD1 for D (8 bases). V dropped 10 bases and J dropped 9 bases, with 25 bases sitting between them. This CDR3 is 14 amino acids long. Germline CDR1 reads SEHNR; CDR2 reads FQNEAQ (reference sequence). The CDR3 nucleotides read TGTGCCACCCACCGAGCGGGACAGGCCTCCGGGCAGTACTTC. Its protein product is CATHRAGQASGQYF.

The gene calls are TRBV3-1 (or the pseudogene TRBV3-2) and TRBJ2-2, with 9 nucleotides matching TRBD1. This CDR3 contains 13 residues. With 9 bases clipped from V and 4 bases from J, the junction kept 3 bases outside the gene matches. Germline lookup yields CDR1 LGHDT and CDR2 YNNKEL (reference sequence). CDR3 sequence reads: CASDRGFTGELFF. In DNA form, the CDR3 reads TGTGCCAGTGACAGGGGGTTCACCGGGGAGCTGTTTTTT.

CDR3 residues: CASSEGLAGYNEQFF. CDR3 bases: TGTGCCAGCAGTGAGGGGCTAGCGGGTTACAATGAGCAGTTCTTC. The chain uses TRBV2 and TRBJ2-1, with 8 bases that match TRBD2. The CDR3 totals 15 residues. J gave up 4 bases and V 3 bases, and 5 bases lay outside the gene matches. Germline values: CDR1 SNHLY, CDR2 FYNNEI.

V is TRBV6-1 and J is TRBJ2-7, with D unresolved. CDR1 is MNHNS and CDR2 is SASEGT in the germline V gene. Trimming cost V 3 bases and J 1 base, with 10 bases left between them. This CDR3 has 14 residues. CDR3 sequence reads: CASSDMTDSYEQYF. CDR3 nucleotide sequence: TGTGCCAGCAGTGATATGACTGATTCCTACGAGCAGTACTTC.

The V call is TRBV5-4, the J call TRBJ2-5, with 10 bases that match TRBD1. The germline V gene has CDR1 SGHNT and CDR2 YYREEE (reference sequence). This CDR3 is 14 amino acids long. Losses at the gene ends were 4 bases for V and 2 bases for J; bases not matched to a gene: 2. The DNA for the CDR3 is TGTGCCAGCAGCGCGGGACAGGGGCAAGAGACCCAGTACTTC. Its translation: CASSAGQGQETQYF.

The count of this clone is one. The CDR3 is CASSVGVYNEQFF. DNA of the CDR3: TGTGCCAGCAGCGTAGGAGTTTACAATGAGCAGTTCTTC. The rearrangement uses TRBV9 and TRBJ2-1, with unresolved D. This CDR3 region has 13 residues. Trimming took 0 bases from V and 4 from J, leaving 5 bases between them. Germline-derived CDR1 and CDR2 are SGDLS and YYNGEE. The full variable domain, its missing parts supplied by reference TRBV9 and TRBJ2-1, is DSGVTQTPKHLITATGQRVTLRCSPRSGDLSVYWYQQSLDQGLQFLIQYYNGEERAKGNILERFSAQQFPDLHSELNLSSLELGDSALYFCASSVGVYNEQFFGPGTRLTVL.

This chain uses TRBV5-1 with TRBJ1-2; the D gene is possibly TRBD1 (5 bases). CDR1 is SGHRS, CDR2 YFSETQ, per germline. V was clipped by 6 bases and J by 2 bases, with 11 bases between them. This CDR3 has 13 amino acids. The CDR3 is CASKMKGNYGYTF. CDR3 in DNA: TGCGCCAGCAAGATGAAGGGGAACTATGGCTACACCTTC.

This chain uses TRBV10-3 with TRBJ1-1; D is undetermined. V lost 6 bases, J lost 1 base, and 6 bases lay in between. CDR3 length: 12 amino acids. CDR1 and CDR2 (germline): ENHRY, SYGVKD. CDR3: CAIRAGNTEAFF. CDR3 nucleotides: TGTGCCATCAGGGCAGGGAACACTGAAGCTTTCTTT.

The chain uses TRBV10-1 and TRBJ2-7, with D perhaps matching TRBD2 (6 bases). This CDR3 is 13 amino acids long. V lost 2 bases and J lost 4, with 9 bases in between. In germline, CDR1 is WNHNN, CDR2 SYGVQD (reference sequence). The chain's CDR3 is CASSEGGRYEQYF. The CDR3 bases are TGCGCCAGCAGTGAGGGGGGGAGATACGAGCAGTACTTC.

The chain recombines TRBV30 with TRBJ2-2, with a weak D call TRBD1 (6 bases). The V gene lost 7 bases and the J gene lost 7 bases, with 13 bases spanning the gap. CDR3 length equals 12 residues. Germline CDR1 reads GTSNPN; CDR2 reads SVGIG (reference sequence). In DNA form, the CDR3 reads TGTGCCTACCCCCAGGGGATCGGGGAGCTGTTTTTT. Encoded protein: CAYPQGIGELFF.

The chain links TRBV7-3 to TRBJ2-5, with TRBD2 identical over 8 bases. Germline CDR1 SGHTA, CDR2 FQGTGA. Trimming cost V 5 bases and J 4 bases; bases outside gene matches: 9. The length of the CDR3 is 15 residues. CDR3 in amino acids: CASSPAGGTRETQYF. The DNA of the CDR3 is TGTGCCAGCAGCCCGGCGGGAGGAACAAGAGAGACCCAGTACTTC.

This sequence joins TRBV5-1 and TRBJ1-1; 9 bases map to TRBD1. The V and J ends lost 1 base and 2 bases, in that order; junction bases with no gene match: 6. There are 16 residues in the CDR3. Germline CDR1 is SGHRS and CDR2 is YFSETQ. Here the CDR3 DNA reads TGCGCCAGCAGCTTGACCCCGGGACAGGGAAACACTGAAGCTTTCTTT. As protein: CASSLTPGQGNTEAFF.

The rearrangement links TRBV5-1 to TRBJ1-1; 9 bases map to TRBD1. With 4 bases clipped from V and 5 bases from J, the junction kept 9 bases outside the gene matches. Per germline, CDR1 SGHRS and CDR2 YFSETQ. This CDR3 is built from 15 residues. The CDR3 here is CASSPWGTGITEAFF. As DNA, the CDR3 is TGCGCCAGCAGCCCTTGGGGGACAGGGATTACTGAAGCTTTCTTT.